This T cell receptor beta chain was obtained from a study of shared clonotypes between healthy human individuals. Between the trimmed V and J ends, which lost 0 bases and 5 bases, there was a span of 7 bases. The CDR3 consists of 13 residues. Germline V CDR1 and CDR2: SGHDT, YYEEEE. Naive CD8 cells were CD45RO-negative, positively selected for CCR7, excluding terminally differentiated effector memory CD45RA+ cells. The material for each subset, its genomic DNA, was split evenly across several immunoSEQ plates. Sequencing was performed with immunoSEQ multiplex PCR; in TCRdb, only in-frame clones are kept and a portion is missing. The sample yields 2 million or so clones, about 95% seen once.

V usage is TRBV5-6 and J usage is TRBJ2-3; D ambiguous. The source material was naive CD8+ T cells sorted from blood. The receptor comes from a man between 18 and 29 years old in good health. In DNA, the CDR3 is TGTGCCAGCAGCTTGGTTATGGAAGATACGCAGTATTTT. Residues: CASSLVMEDTQYF.